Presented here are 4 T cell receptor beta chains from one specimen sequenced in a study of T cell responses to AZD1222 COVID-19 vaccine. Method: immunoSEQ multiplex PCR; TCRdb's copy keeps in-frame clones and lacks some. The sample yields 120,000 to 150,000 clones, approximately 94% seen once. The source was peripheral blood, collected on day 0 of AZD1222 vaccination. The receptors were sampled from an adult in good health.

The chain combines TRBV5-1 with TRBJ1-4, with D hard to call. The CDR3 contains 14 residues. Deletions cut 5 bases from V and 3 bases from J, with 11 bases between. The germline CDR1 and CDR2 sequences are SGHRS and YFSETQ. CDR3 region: CASSVGWANEKLFF. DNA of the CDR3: TGCGCCAGCAGTGTAGGGTGGGCTAATGAAAAACTGTTTTTT.

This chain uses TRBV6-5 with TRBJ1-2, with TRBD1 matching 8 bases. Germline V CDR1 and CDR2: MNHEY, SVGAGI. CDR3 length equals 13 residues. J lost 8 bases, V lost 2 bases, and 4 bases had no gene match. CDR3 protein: CASSYKTGDGYTF. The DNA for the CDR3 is TGTGCCAGCAGTTACAAGACAGGGGACGGCTACACCTTC.

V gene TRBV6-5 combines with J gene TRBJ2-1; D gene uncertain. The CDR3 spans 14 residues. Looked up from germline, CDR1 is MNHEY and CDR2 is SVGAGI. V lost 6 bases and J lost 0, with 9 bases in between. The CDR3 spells CASSLGSSYNEQFF. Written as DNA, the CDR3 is TGTGCCAGCAGCCTCGGGTCCTCCTACAATGAGCAGTTCTTC.

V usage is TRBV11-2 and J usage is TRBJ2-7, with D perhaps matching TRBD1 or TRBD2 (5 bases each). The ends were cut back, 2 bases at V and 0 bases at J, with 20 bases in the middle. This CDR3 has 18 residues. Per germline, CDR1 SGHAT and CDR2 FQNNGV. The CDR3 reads CASSLRDRIGTSSYEQYF. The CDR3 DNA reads TGTGCCAGCAGCTTAAGGGACCGTATAGGTACATCCTCCTACGAGCAGTACTTC.